Below, 14 T cell receptor beta chains from the same sample are listed, as sequenced in a study of blood T cell repertoires in COVID-19. The repertoire was sequenced with immunoSEQ multiplex PCR; TCRdb's copy has only in-frame clones and lacks some. The sample carries some 250,000 clones, more than 75% recorded once. Sequenced material: PBMCs or T cells enriched from blood (not recorded which). The source of these receptors is a woman aged 40-49 years with acute COVID-19.

The chain uses TRBV6-5 and TRBJ1-6, with 7 bases aligning to TRBD1. The CDR3 loop spans 15 amino acids. Per germline, CDR1 MNHEY and CDR2 SVGAGI. The junction had 6 bases not matched to a gene; V was cut back by 8 bases and J by 2 bases. The CDR3 loop is CASATGVAYNSPLHF. DNA of the CDR3: TGTGCCAGCGCTACAGGGGTTGCCTATAATTCACCCCTCCACTTT.

The gene calls are TRBV30 and TRBJ2-7, with TRBD2 matching 9 bases. V was clipped by 2 bases and J by 11 bases; unmatched bases: 13. This CDR3 spans 14 amino acids. CDR1 and CDR2 from the germline V gene are GTSNPN and SVGIG (reference sequence). CDR3 nucleotide sequence: TGTGCCTGGAGTCCCAGGGCGGGGGGGACGCGTGAGTACTTC. Protein: CAWSPRAGGTREYF. Filled out from reference TRBV30 and TRBJ2-7, the complete variable domain reads SQTIHQWPATLVQPVGSPLSLECTVEGTSNPNLYWYRQAAGRGLQLLFYSVGIGQISSEVPQNLSASRPQDRQFILSSKKLLLSDSGFYLCAWSPRAGGTREYFGPGTRLTVT.

The genes are TRBV7-3 and TRBJ2-2; perhaps TRBD2 as D (5 bases). Germline loops: CDR1 SGHTA, CDR2 FQGTGA. This CDR3 comprises 19 residues. The ends were cut back, 1 base at V and 0 bases at J, with 18 bases in the middle. The CDR3 DNA reads as TGTGCCAGCAGCTTAATTTTCGGGGTTACGCCCTCGAACACCGGGGAGCTGTTTTTT. Protein sequence: CASSLIFGVTPSNTGELFF.

V usage is TRBV9 and J usage is TRBJ1-6; TRBD1 is a possible D gene (5 bases). The ends were cut back, 4 bases at V and 5 bases at J, with 10 bases in the middle. Germline CDR1 reads SGDLS; CDR2 reads YYNGEE. The CDR3 loop spans 14 amino acids. The CDR3 loop is CASSPGADNSPLHF. CDR3 DNA: TGTGCCAGCAGCCCTGGGGCTGATAATTCACCCCTCCACTTT.

A single count supports this clone. Here the CDR3 reads CASSTSGANTGELFF. CDR3 DNA sequence: TGTGCCAGTAGTACTAGCGGGGCGAACACCGGGGAGCTGTTTTTT. V gene TRBV19 combines with J gene TRBJ2-2, with 9 bases identical to TRBD2. Trimming took 4 bases from V and 0 from J; bases not matched to a gene: 0. The CDR3 length is 15 residues. Germline CDR1 reads LNHDA; CDR2 reads SQIVND (reference sequence).

The rearrangement uses TRBV2 and TRBJ1-1; 9 bases map to TRBD1. The V and J ends lost 0 bases and 5 bases, in that order; junction bases with no gene match: 4. CDR1 is SNHLY and CDR2 is FYNNEI in the germline V gene. The CDR3 runs to 15 residues. CDR3 residues: CASSEAGTGWTEAFF. The CDR3 nucleotides read TGTGCCAGCAGTGAAGCAGGGACAGGGTGGACTGAAGCTTTCTTT. Filled out from reference TRBV2 and TRBJ1-1, the complete variable domain reads EPEVTQTPSHQVTQMGQEVILRCVPISNHLYFYWYRQILGQKVEFLVSFYNNEISEKSEIFDDQFSVERPDGSNFTLKIRSTKLEDSAMYFCASSEAGTGWTEAFFGQGTRLTVV.

V and J are TRBV7-9 and TRBJ2-1, with D perhaps matching TRBD2 (5 bases). In germline, CDR1 is SEHNR, CDR2 FQNEAQ (reference sequence). Trimming left V 1 base short and J 7 bases short, with 11 bases between. This CDR3 is built from 14 residues. The CDR3 coding sequence is TGTGCCAGCAGCTTAGGGACTGGGCTGAATGAGCAGTTCTTC. It yields the protein CASSLGTGLNEQFF.

The J gene is TRBJ2-4, the V gene TRBV18; tentative D call: TRBD2 (7 bases). The CDR3 loop spans 16 amino acids. Per germline, CDR1 KGHSH and CDR2 LQKENI. Trimming cost V 1 base and J 0 bases, with 10 bases left between them. The chain's CDR3 is CASSPRGGLAKNIQYF. CDR3 sequence (DNA): TGTGCCAGCTCACCACGGGGGGGCTTAGCCAAAAACATTCAGTACTTC.

The rearrangement joins TRBV7-2 to TRBJ2-7; D is ambiguous. The germline gives CDR1 SGHTA, CDR2 FQGNSA. V was cut by 3 bases and J by 4 bases, with 7 bases left in between. CDR3 length: 12 amino acids. The CDR3: CASSFAEYEQYF. The CDR3 DNA sequence: TGTGCCAGCAGCTTCGCGGAGTACGAGCAGTACTTC.

The chain employs TRBV28 and TRBJ1-4; tentatively, D is TRBD1 (5 bases). The CDR3 length is 15 residues. The germline CDR1 and CDR2 sequences are MDHEN and SYDVKM. Trimming stripped 1 base from V and 3 bases from J, with 9 bases between. In DNA form, the CDR3 reads TGTGCCAGCAGTTTATATGGGGCCTCTAATGAAAAACTGTTTTTT. Translating gives CASSLYGASNEKLFF.

V usage is TRBV10-3 and J usage is TRBJ1-3; the D is unclear. Trimming took 7 bases from V and 2 from J, leaving 6 bases between them. This CDR3 has 12 amino acids. Germline-derived CDR1 and CDR2 are ENHRY and SYGVKD. CDR3 sequence (DNA): TGTGCCATCATGGGCACTGGAAACACCATATATTTT. This sequence encodes CAIMGTGNTIYF.

V is TRBV2 and J is TRBJ1-2, with D possibly matching TRBD1 (6 bases). V was trimmed by 2 bases and J by 2 bases, leaving 12 bases between them. The CDR3 is 15 amino acids. Germline CDR1 and CDR2: SNHLY and FYNNEI. CDR3 residues: CASSESRQVNYGYTF. The CDR3, as DNA: TGTGCCAGCAGTGAAAGCCGACAGGTCAACTATGGCTACACCTTC. Together with reference TRBV2 and TRBJ1-2, the CDR3 gives the full variable domain: EPEVTQTPSHQVTQMGQEVILRCVPISNHLYFYWYRQILGQKVEFLVSFYNNEISEKSEIFDDQFSVERPDGSNFTLKIRSTKLEDSAMYFCASSESRQVNYGYTFGSGTRLTVV.

This chain joins TRBV18 and TRBJ2-2, with D maybe TRBD1 (5 bases). CDR3 length equals 13 residues. Per germline, CDR1 KGHSH and CDR2 LQKENI. V was cut by 2 bases and J by 7 bases, with 8 bases left in between. CDR3 nucleotide sequence: TGTGCCAGCTCACCAGTAGGGGTCGGGGAGCTGTTTTTT. Amino acids: CASSPVGVGELFF.

V is TRBV30 and J is TRBJ1-2; TRBD1 might be the D (6 bases). CDR3 length: 15 residues. The ends were cut back, 3 bases at V and 4 bases at J, with 18 bases in the middle. Germline loops: CDR1 GTSNPN, CDR2 SVGIG (reference sequence). The CDR3 spells CAWRVQGLASYGYTF. The CDR3 nucleotides read TGTGCCTGGAGGGTACAGGGATTGGCGTCCTATGGCTACACCTTC.